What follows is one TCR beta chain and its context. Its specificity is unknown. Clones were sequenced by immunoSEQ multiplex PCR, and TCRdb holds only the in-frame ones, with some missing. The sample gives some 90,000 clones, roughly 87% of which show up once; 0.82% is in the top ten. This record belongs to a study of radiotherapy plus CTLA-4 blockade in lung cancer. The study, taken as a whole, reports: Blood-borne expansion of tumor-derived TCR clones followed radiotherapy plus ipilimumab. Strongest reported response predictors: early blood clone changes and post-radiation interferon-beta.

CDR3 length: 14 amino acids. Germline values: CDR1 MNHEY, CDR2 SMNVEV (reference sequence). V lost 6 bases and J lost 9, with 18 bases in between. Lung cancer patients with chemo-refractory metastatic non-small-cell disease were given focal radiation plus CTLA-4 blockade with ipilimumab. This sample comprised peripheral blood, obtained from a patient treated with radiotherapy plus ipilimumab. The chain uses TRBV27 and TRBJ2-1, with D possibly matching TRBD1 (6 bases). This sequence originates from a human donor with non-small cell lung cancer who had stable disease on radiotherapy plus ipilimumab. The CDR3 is CASRGSQGGGEQFF. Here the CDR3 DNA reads TGTGCCAGCAGGGGGTCGCAAGGGGGTGGTGAGCAGTTCTTC.